This TCR beta chain was sequenced in a study of cytomegalovirus exposure and HLA in healthy donors. CDR3 length: 14 amino acids. V dropped 7 bases and J dropped 4; count of bases not matched to a gene: 7. CDR1 and CDR2 from the germline V gene are WSHSY and SAAADI. Broader study findings: Only CMV serostatus was available as immune exposure information. An analysis that came later showed most CMV-associated TCR beta chains appearing HLA-restricted. The classifier, whose performance was assessed in both the original and validation cohorts, reportedly diagnosed cytomegalovirus status with high specificity and sensitivity.

Though probably carrying unrecorded immune exposures, donors were nominally healthy at sampling. Use of 60 Vbeta and 13 Jbeta primers characterized the PCR. This table comes from immunoSEQ multiplex PCR, and its TCRdb copy is limited to in-frame clones, with some not included. This repertoire shows about 78,000 clones, roughly 63% found once; its top ten account for about 5.7%. About this clone itself: Its antigen is currently unknown.

This receptor was obtained from a man aged 30 to 45 in good health and CMV-seropositive. The source material was PBMCs. The J gene is TRBJ2-7, the V gene TRBV10-2, with 10 positions matching TRBD2. The CDR3 DNA sequence: TGCGCCAGCACAGGCGGGACTAGCGTGTACGAGCAGTACTTC. This codes for CASTGGTSVYEQYF.